Listed here are 21 T cell receptor beta chains from one sample, sequenced in a study of beta chain features in type 1 diabetes. Of the isolated RNA, all was reverse transcribed, and so the sequenced material was expressed TCRB transcripts. Produced via immunoSEQ multiplex PCR; TCRdb's table is partial and in-frame only. The table shows 500,000 to 850,000 clones, with around an eighth occurring only once. These receptors have no identified antigens. Study conclusions and caveats: In all four CD4+ subsets, TCRB CDR3 length was significantly, moderately reduced in type 1 diabetes.

Material for sequencing was naive CD4+ T cells from blood. These receptors were obtained from a man aged 18 to 35 with type 1 diabetes.

A remark on this clone: At the DNA level, this CDR3 is encoded by other sequences in the same sample as well. The gene calls are TRBV30 and TRBJ2-2; 9 bases line up with TRBD2. Unmatched junction bases numbered 2, after V lost 3 bases and J lost 0 bases. This CDR3 has 15 residues. The V gene's germline CDR1 is GTSNPN and CDR2 SVGIG (reference sequence). The CDR3 loop reads CAWRIAGANTGELFF. Written as DNA, the CDR3 is TGTGCCTGGAGGATAGCGGGAGCGAACACCGGGGAGCTGTTTTTT.

V and J are TRBV30 and TRBJ2-4; D ambiguous. The CDR3 spans 15 residues. Trimming took 1 base from V and 6 from J, leaving 16 bases between them. CDR1 GTSNPN and CDR2 SVGIG come from the germline V gene (reference sequence). The DNA of the CDR3 is TGTGCCTGGAGTGACCTCGGCGGCGCGGTAAACATTCAGTACTTC. Protein product: CAWSDLGGAVNIQYF.

The chain recombines TRBV19 with TRBJ2-7; D is unresolved. The CDR3 is 13 residues long. CDR1 and CDR2 (germline): LNHDA, SQIVND (reference sequence). Trimming stripped 5 bases from V and 3 bases from J, with 11 bases between. In DNA, the CDR3 is TGTGCCAGTAGTCTACTGATCAGCTACGAGCAGTACTTC. Translation gives CASSLLISYEQYF.

This clone was seen a handful of times. J is TRBJ1-5 and V is TRBV6-6; D remains unclear. Trimming shortened V by 4 bases and J by 2 bases, and 9 bases separated the two germline ends. The CDR3 consists of 14 residues. The germline V gene encodes CDR1 MNHNY and CDR2 SVGAGI (reference sequence). For the CDR3, the DNA is TGTGCCAGCAGTTCCCCCGGAGGCAATCAGCCCCAGCATTTT. The encoded protein is CASSSPGGNQPQHF.

This clone has only a few counts. This sequence joins TRBV30 and TRBJ1-2; D gene ambiguous. V gave up 0 bases and J gave up 3 bases, with 2 bases separating them. The CDR3 is 11 amino acids. CDR1 and CDR2 from the germline V gene are GTSNPN and SVGIG (reference sequence). CDR3 nucleotides: TGTGCCTGGAGTGTACACTATGGCTACACCTTC. This gives the protein CAWSVHYGYTF.

This clone was seen only a few times. V and J are TRBV28 and TRBJ1-1; D is possibly TRBD1 (6 bases). The length of the CDR3 is 15 residues. Germline CDR1 and CDR2: MDHEN and SYDVKM. V lost 7 bases, J lost 0 bases, and 15 bases lay in between. CDR3 coding DNA: TGTGCCAGCACCACCGGGACAAGCATGAACACTGAAGCTTTCTTT. Amino acids: CASTTGTSMNTEAFF.

The chain is built from TRBV28 and TRBJ1-2; a possible D gene is TRBD1 (5 bases). Trimming left V 7 bases short and J 3 bases short, with 12 bases between. This CDR3 comprises 13 residues. The germline gives CDR1 MDHEN, CDR2 SYDVKM. CDR3 amino acids: CASTVGGDYGYTF. The CDR3 bases are TGTGCCAGCACCGTAGGAGGGGACTATGGCTACACCTTC.

The rearrangement joins TRBV14 to TRBJ1-2; 9 positions agree with TRBD1. The length of the CDR3 is 14 residues. Germline V gene sequence: CDR1 SGHDN, CDR2 FVKESK. The V and J ends lost 5 bases and 4 bases, in that order; junction bases with no gene match: 5. The CDR3 sequence: CASSSGTGSYGYTF. The CDR3 region has the DNA TGTGCCAGCAGCTCCGGGACAGGGTCCTATGGCTACACCTTC. Drawing the rest from reference TRBV14 and TRBJ1-2, the complete variable domain is EAGVTQFPSHSVIEKGQTVTLRCDPISGHDNLYWYRRVMGKEIKFLLHFVKESKQDESGMPNNRFLAERTGGTYSTLKVQPAELEDSGVYFCASSSGTGSYGYTFGSGTRLTVV.

The chain combines TRBV2 with TRBJ2-7; 11 bases are shared with TRBD2. The CDR3 contains 14 residues. Germline V lookup: CDR1 SNHLY, CDR2 FYNNEI. Trimming cost V 5 bases and J 3 bases; bases outside gene matches: 3. Written as DNA, the CDR3 is TGTGCCAGCAGTTTCGGGACTAGCGGCTACGAGCAGTACTTC. Translation gives CASSFGTSGYEQYF.

This clone has just a few counts. The V gene is TRBV2, the J gene TRBJ1-5; weak D call: TRBD1 (5 bases). V lost 4 bases to trimming and J lost 3 bases, with 7 bases between them. This CDR3 is 13 amino acids long. Germline V lookup: CDR1 SNHLY, CDR2 FYNNEI. The CDR3 spells CASSGGHNQPQHF. CDR3 DNA sequence: TGTGCCAGCAGTGGGGGCCACAATCAGCCCCAGCATTTT.

This clone was observed a few times. The chain combines TRBV2 with TRBJ1-2; D is possibly TRBD1 (5 bases). Trimming pared 6 bases from V and 1 base from J, leaving 18 bases between. The CDR3 totals 16 residues. Per germline, CDR1 SNHLY and CDR2 FYNNEI. The CDR3 coding sequence is TGTGCCAGCAGCCAAAGGCCGGGGCCTAATAACTATGGCTACACCTTC. Amino acids: CASSQRPGPNNYGYTF.

This sequence joins TRBV5-1 and TRBJ2-1; possible D gene TRBD2, 5 bases. V gave up 0 bases and J gave up 8 bases, with 12 bases separating them. Germline CDR1 SGHRS, CDR2 YFSETQ. The CDR3 totals 14 residues. The CDR3 here is CASSLAQLGDEQFF. DNA of the CDR3: TGCGCCAGCAGCTTGGCCCAACTAGGTGATGAGCAGTTCTTC.

The chain joins TRBV5-4 to TRBJ2-3, with a weak D call TRBD2 (5 bases). This CDR3 comprises 13 residues. V was cut by 0 bases and J by 6 bases, with 8 bases left in between. Germline CDR1 reads SGHNT; CDR2 reads YYREEE (reference sequence). The CDR3, as DNA: TGTGCCAGCAGCTTGGGCAGAGGGGATACGCAGTATTTT. Its protein product is CASSLGRGDTQYF. The full variable domain, completed using reference TRBV5-4 and TRBJ2-3, is ETGVTQSPTHLIKTRGQQVTLRCSSQSGHNTVSWYQQALGQGPQFIFQYYREEENGRGNFPPRFSGLQFPNYSSELNVNALELDDSALYLCASSLGRGDTQYFGPGTRLTVL.

The sample holds a few counts of this clone. V is TRBV5-4 and J is TRBJ2-5, with D possibly matching TRBD2 (5 bases). The germline gives CDR1 SGHNT, CDR2 YYREEE (reference sequence). The CDR3 has 14 amino acids. Trimming stripped 3 bases from V and 1 base from J, with 10 bases between. The CDR3 DNA is TGTGCCAGCAGCTCAATAGGGAGCCAAGAGACCCAGTACTTC. This translates into CASSSIGSQETQYF. Together with reference TRBV5-4 and TRBJ2-5, the CDR3 gives the full variable domain: ETGVTQSPTHLIKTRGQQVTLRCSSQSGHNTVSWYQQALGQGPQFIFQYYREEENGRGNFPPRFSGLQFPNYSSELNVNALELDDSALYLCASSSIGSQETQYFGPGTRLLVL.

In this sample, this clone turned up a few times. The chain recombines TRBV18 with TRBJ1-2, with D possibly TRBD1 on 6 matching bases. The germline V and J ends were trimmed by 5 bases and 1 base, with 11 bases remaining between them. This CDR3 has 14 amino acids. Germline loops: CDR1 KGHSH, CDR2 LQKENI. The CDR3 loop reads CASSTGQLNYGYTF. DNA of the CDR3: TGTGCCAGCTCAACAGGACAGCTTAACTATGGCTACACCTTC.

This clone was counted between two and nine times. CDR3 region: CSVGQTIYGYTF. CDR3 DNA sequence: TGCAGCGTTGGACAGACGATTTATGGCTACACCTTC. This sequence joins TRBV29-1 and TRBJ1-2, with D perhaps matching TRBD1 (5 bases). Trimming stripped 4 bases from V and 5 bases from J, with 11 bases between. The CDR3 extends over 12 amino acids. From germline, CDR1 is SQVTM and CDR2 ANQGSEA.

This clone was found a few times. The V call is TRBV4-2, the J call TRBJ2-5, with D uncertain. Germline lookup yields CDR1 LGHNA and CDR2 YNFKEQ. V was pared by 4 bases and J by 1 base, with 10 bases between. The CDR3 is made up of 14 amino acids. The CDR3: CASSPPDPQETQYF. The CDR3 DNA reads as TGTGCCAGCAGCCCACCAGACCCCCAAGAGACCCAGTACTTC.

This chain connects TRBV2 to TRBJ2-7; 7 nucleotides line up with TRBD1. Germline CDR1 reads SNHLY; CDR2 reads FYNNEI. The trim removed 2 bases at V and 2 bases at J, leaving 12 bases unmatched. The CDR3 runs to 17 residues. The CDR3 DNA sequence: TGTGCCAGCAGTGAAATAGGGCTGGGACAGACCCCCTACGAGCAGTACTTC. It codes for CASSEIGLGQTPYEQYF. The whole variable domain, filled in from reference TRBV2 and TRBJ2-7, reads EPEVTQTPSHQVTQMGQEVILRCVPISNHLYFYWYRQILGQKVEFLVSFYNNEISEKSEIFDDQFSVERPDGSNFTLKIRSTKLEDSAMYFCASSEIGLGQTPYEQYFGPGTRLTVT.

The gene calls are TRBV30 and TRBJ1-5; D is unclear. Trimming took off 5 bases at V and 4 bases at J, with 18 bases between the two ends. The CDR3 has 15 amino acids. Germline V lookup: CDR1 GTSNPN, CDR2 SVGIG (reference sequence). The CDR3 DNA is TGTGCCTGGGGGTCCTCATTTGGGATTAATCAGCCCCAGCATTTT. This translates into CAWGSSFGINQPQHF.

This chain joins TRBV30 and TRBJ2-3; 8 bases align to TRBD2. After removal of 0 bases from V and 4 bases from J, the junction contained 3 bases not matched to a gene. The length of the CDR3 is 14 residues. Germline V gene sequence: CDR1 GTSNPN, CDR2 SVGIG (reference sequence). CDR3 bases: TGTGCCTGGAGTGTAAGCGGGGGATCAGATACGCAGTATTTT. This sequence encodes CAWSVSGGSDTQYF.

The chain carries TRBV7-6 and TRBJ2-5, with 10 bases that match TRBD1. CDR3 size: 15 residues. The germline gives CDR1 SGHVS, CDR2 FNYEAQ. V shed 5 bases, J shed 4 bases, and the junction held 7 bases outside the gene matches. The CDR3 here is CASSPRTGGRETQYF. CDR3 sequence (DNA): TGTGCCAGCAGCCCAAGGACAGGGGGGCGAGAGACCCAGTACTTC.